These 29 T cell receptor beta chains share one sample of origin, sequenced in a study of T cell repertoires in cytomegalovirus infection. These receptors are not linked to any known antigen. TCRdb re-called the reads through MiXCR, storing one row per CDR3 protein. The data contain roughly 800,000 distinct CDR3 sequences, 25% to 35% of them singletons. Sequencing used cultured CD8+ T cells from PBMCs, obtained from culture after CMV antigen stimulation. The receptors come from a human donor in good health (CMV status not recorded). Some clones in this sample may be carry-over from other donors' samples.

This chain uses TRBV20-1 with TRBJ2-5; D unresolved. From germline, CDR1 is DFQATT and CDR2 SNEGSKA (reference sequence). The ends were cut back, 5 bases at V and 2 bases at J, with 12 bases in the middle. This CDR3 contains 13 residues. The CDR3 loop is CSAWASLQETQYF. CDR3 nucleotide sequence: TGCAGTGCTTGGGCTAGTCTTCAAGAGACCCAGTACTTC.

This clonotype was seen a handful of times. The genes are TRBV27 and TRBJ1-1; no definite D call. The V end was cut by 0 bases, the J end by 3 bases, with 8 bases between. Looked up from germline, CDR1 is MNHEY and CDR2 is SMNVEV (reference sequence). The CDR3 has 14 residues. CDR3 amino acids: CASSLSSRHTEAFF. DNA of the CDR3: TGTGCCAGCAGTTTATCTAGTCGGCACACTGAAGCTTTCTTT.

This clonotype was counted a few times. CDR3 sequence reads: CASGQGNGELFF. DNA of the CDR3: TGTGCCAGCGGACAGGGGAACGGGGAGCTGTTTTTT. The genes are TRBV6-2 or TRBV6-3 and TRBJ2-2, with 9 bases matching TRBD1. Germline CDR1 MNHEY, CDR2 SVGEGT. V shed 8 bases, J shed 7 bases, and the junction held 2 bases outside the gene matches. The CDR3 has 12 residues.

The chain joins TRBV12-3 or TRBV12-4 to TRBJ2-7; TRBD1 matches at 7 bases. The CDR3 is made up of 14 amino acids. J was trimmed by 4 bases and V by 2 bases; bases with no gene match: 5. The CDR3 nucleotides are TGTGCCAGCAGTTTATGGGACAGAAAATACGAGCAGTACTTC. The encoded protein is CASSLWDRKYEQYF.

This clonotype was seen more than once but under ten times. This sequence joins TRBV29-1 and TRBJ2-2, with D possibly being TRBD1 (5 bases). Germline V gene data show CDR1 as SQVTM and CDR2 as ANQGSEA. V was shortened by 4 bases and J by 0 bases, with 6 bases between the two germline ends. The length of the CDR3 is 13 residues. CDR3 sequence reads: CSVGQSNTGELFF. The CDR3 nucleotides are TGCAGCGTTGGACAGTCGAACACCGGGGAGCTGTTTTTT.

The chain employs TRBV7-8 and TRBJ2-3; TRBD2 matches 7 bases. The V gene end was trimmed by 4 bases and the J gene end by 2 bases; junction bases not matched to a gene: 12. Looked up from germline, CDR1 is SGHVS and CDR2 is FQNEAQ. This CDR3 spans 17 amino acids. CDR3 coding DNA: TGTGCCAGCAGCTCCCCCTTGACTAGCCCCATCACAGATACGCAGTATTTT. As protein: CASSSPLTSPITDTQYF.

V usage is TRBV10-2 and J usage is TRBJ1-1; tentatively, D is TRBD1 (5 bases). The CDR3 totals 12 residues. Trimming pared 11 bases from V and 4 bases from J, leaving 14 bases between. Germline loops: CDR1 WSHSY, CDR2 SAAADI. The CDR3 coding sequence is TGCGCCGTCAAGACGGGGACCACTGAAGCTTTCTTT. Encoded protein: CAVKTGTTEAFF.

V is TRBV12-3 or TRBV12-4 and J is TRBJ1-6, with a possible D match to TRBD1 (5 bases). Trimming cost V 7 bases and J 0 bases, with 13 bases left between them. CDR3 size: 16 residues. DNA for the CDR3: TGTGCCAGCACCGATTACAGGAGCTCCTATAATTCACCCCTCCACTTT. This codes for CASTDYRSSYNSPLHF.

The table lists this clonotype with a few counts. The chain uses TRBV7-9 and TRBJ1-4; D remains ambiguous. V shed 7 bases and J shed 6 bases, with 12 bases lying between them. The CDR3 runs to 13 residues. Germline CDR1 and CDR2: SEHNR and FQNEAQ (reference sequence). The CDR3 region has the DNA TGTGCCAGCACCCCTGCCGGAGATGAAAAACTGTTTTTT. As protein: CASTPAGDEKLFF. Full variable domain (rest looked up from reference TRBV7-9 and TRBJ1-4): DTGVSQNPRHKITKRGQNVTFRCDPISEHNRLYWYRQTLGQGPEFLTYFQNEAQLEKSRLLSDRFSAERPKGSFSTLEIQRTEQGDSAMYLCASTPAGDEKLFFGSGTQLSVL.

The rearrangement joins TRBV12-5 to TRBJ1-5, with D possibly TRBD1 on 5 matching bases. Trimming removed 3 bases from V and 10 bases from J, with 13 bases in between. CDR1 is LGHNT and CDR2 is FRNRAP in the germline V gene. This CDR3 is built from 13 residues. CDR3 sequence (DNA): TGTGCTAGTGGTTTAGGGGCCTCGGGACCCCAGCATTTT. Translated: CASGLGASGPQHF. Full variable domain (rest looked up from reference TRBV12-5 and TRBJ1-5): DARVTQTPRHKVTEMGQEVTMRCQPILGHNTVFWYRQTMMQGLELLAYFRNRAPLDDSGMPKDRFSAEMPDATLATLKIQPSEPRDSAVYFCASGLGASGPQHFGDGTRLSIL.

This clonotype has a handful of counts. The genes are TRBV28 and TRBJ2-1, with a possible D match to TRBD1 (6 bases). The germline V gene encodes CDR1 MDHEN and CDR2 SYDVKM. The CDR3 runs 17 residues. The germline V and J ends were trimmed by 7 bases and 7 bases, with 26 bases remaining between them. The CDR3 region has the DNA TGTGCCAGCACTACACTCTCTGGGGGTCCGAGGGGGAATGAGCAGTTCTTC. Its translation is CASTTLSGGPRGNEQFF. The whole variable domain, remainder taken from reference TRBV28 and TRBJ2-1, is DVKVTQSSRYLVKRTGEKVFLECVQDMDHENMFWYRQDPGLGLRLIYFSYDVKMKEKGDIPEGYSVSREKKERFSLILESASTNQTSMYLCASTTLSGGPRGNEQFFGPGTRLTVL.

There are a few counts of this clonotype. This chain uses TRBV19 with TRBJ1-5, with TRBD1 matching 8 bases. The V gene's germline CDR1 is LNHDA and CDR2 SQIVND (reference sequence). Losses at the gene ends were 9 bases for V and 2 bases for J; bases not matched to a gene: 6. The CDR3 covers 14 residues. CDR3 DNA sequence: TGTGCCAGCCTAGACAGGGGAGGCAATCAGCCCCAGCATTTT. It translates to CASLDRGGNQPQHF.

This clonotype turned up a few times. The chain has TRBV28 and TRBJ2-3; possibly TRBD2 for D (6 bases). V dropped 5 bases and J dropped 1 base, with 19 bases sitting between them. The V gene's germline CDR1 is MDHEN and CDR2 SYDVKM. There are 17 residues in the CDR3. DNA of the CDR3: TGTGCCAGCAGTCCAAACATTGATGGGGAGGGCACAGATACGCAGTATTTT. Translating it yields CASSPNIDGEGTDTQYF. Variable domain in full (rest from reference TRBV28 and TRBJ2-3): DVKVTQSSRYLVKRTGEKVFLECVQDMDHENMFWYRQDPGLGLRLIYFSYDVKMKEKGDIPEGYSVSREKKERFSLILESASTNQTSMYLCASSPNIDGEGTDTQYFGPGTRLTVL.

Here the CDR3 reads CASSDSSAKNGYTF. The CDR3 coding sequence is TGTGCCAGCAGCGACAGTTCCGCGAAAAATGGCTACACCTTC. V and J are TRBV5-6 and TRBJ1-2, with a weak D call TRBD1 (5 bases). This CDR3 is built from 14 residues. Trimming took 4 bases from V and 6 from J, leaving 16 bases between them. The V gene's germline CDR1 is SGHDT and CDR2 YYEEEE.

This sequence joins TRBV4-1 and TRBJ2-2; 12 bases map to TRBD1. V shed 4 bases and J 5 bases; nucleotides not matched to a gene: 8. CDR3 length equals 17 residues. The germline gives CDR1 MGHRA, CDR2 YSYEKL. The CDR3 DNA sequence: TGCGCCAGCAGCCGGGAGGGACAGGGGGCTTGGACCGGGGAGCTGTTTTTT. It translates to CASSREGQGAWTGELFF.

The chain has TRBV12-3 or TRBV12-4 and TRBJ2-1, with TRBD1 matching 7 bases. V lost 5 bases and J lost 7; bases outside the gene matches: 5. This CDR3 has 13 amino acids. The CDR3, as DNA: TGTGCCAGCAGTCCCGACAGGGTTAATGAGCAGTTCTTC. Its protein product is CASSPDRVNEQFF.

This clonotype was picked up a small number of times. This chain uses TRBV6-5 with TRBJ1-2; D perhaps matches TRBD1 (5 bases). CDR1 MNHEY and CDR2 SVGAGI come from the germline V gene. This CDR3 contains 16 residues. Trimming cost V 0 bases and J 4 bases, with 15 bases left between them. The CDR3 nucleotides read TGTGCCAGCAGTTACTCGAAGGAGGGGTACGGCTATGGCTACACCTTC. This sequence encodes CASSYSKEGYGYGYTF.

This clonotype was seen a few times. At one end, the junction sequence differs from germline, possibly due to a read error. CDR3 nucleotide sequence: TGTGCCAGCAGTTTATACACAGGGCCCAGTTTT. Encoded protein: CASSLYTGPSF. The V gene is TRBV12-3 or TRBV12-4, the J gene TRBJ2-3, with D tentatively TRBD1 (6 bases). This CDR3 comprises 11 residues.

The V gene is TRBV11-1, the J gene TRBJ2-3; perhaps TRBD2 as D (5 bases). The germline gives CDR1 SGHAT, CDR2 FQDESV (reference sequence). Trimming removed 5 bases at V and 6 bases at J, with 12 bases between. The CDR3 totals 13 residues. The CDR3 coding sequence is TGTGCCAGCAGCGTGACTGGGGAGGATACGCAGTATTTT. Encoded protein: CASSVTGEDTQYF. The full variable domain, in which reference TRBV11-1 and TRBJ2-3 provide the parts outside the CDR3, is EAEVAQSPRYKITEKSQAVAFWCDPISGHATLYWYRQILGQGPELLVQFQDESVVDDSQLPKDRFSAERLKGVDSTLKIQPAELGDSAMYLCASSVTGEDTQYFGPGTRLTVL.

This chain links TRBV5-1 with TRBJ2-2; unclear D gene. This CDR3 has 16 amino acids. Germline values: CDR1 SGHRS, CDR2 YFSETQ. V was pared by 5 bases and J by 0 bases, with 14 bases between. This CDR3 reads CASSGRDGANTGELFF. The CDR3, as DNA: TGCGCCAGCAGTGGTAGGGATGGGGCGAACACCGGGGAGCTGTTTTTT. The variable domain in full, completed from reference TRBV5-1 and TRBJ2-2, reads KAGVTQTPRYLIKTRGQQVTLSCSPISGHRSVSWYQQTPGQGLQFLFEYFSETQRNKGNFPGRFSGRQFSNSRSEMNVSTLELGDSALYLCASSGRDGANTGELFFGEGSRLTVL.

V gene TRBV28 combines with J gene TRBJ1-2, with a tentative D call TRBD1 (6 bases). From germline, CDR1 is MDHEN and CDR2 SYDVKM. V was cut by 4 bases and J by 0 bases, with 18 bases left in between. This CDR3 spans 17 amino acids. CDR3 DNA sequence: TGTGCCAGCAGTTATAACCGGGACACGCGACCTAACTATGGCTACACCTTC. Its translation is CASSYNRDTRPNYGYTF.

This chain's CDR3 is CASSVSSEHTDTQYF. CDR3 DNA: TGTGCCAGCAGCGTAAGCTCGGAACACACAGATACGCAGTATTTT. The chain has TRBV9 and TRBJ2-3; no clear D. Germline V gene data show CDR1 as SGDLS and CDR2 as YYNGEE. This CDR3 is built from 15 residues. V shed 1 base and J shed 2 bases, with 11 bases lying between them.

This clonotype was counted a few times. V is TRBV9 and J is TRBJ2-2; 8 bases are a match to TRBD2. CDR1 is SGDLS, CDR2 YYNGEE, per germline. The CDR3 sequence is 16 residues long. V was pared by 5 bases and J by 1 base, with 7 bases of the junction left unmatched. CDR3 region: CASSGRGAVNTGELFF. The CDR3, as DNA: TGTGCCAGCAGTGGGCGGGGGGCGGTGAACACCGGGGAGCTGTTTTTT.

This clonotype has just a few counts. This sequence joins TRBV6-1 and TRBJ2-2; D may be TRBD1 or TRBD2 (5 bases each). V was trimmed by 6 bases and J by 1 base, leaving 9 bases between them. CDR1 is MNHNS, CDR2 SASEGT, per germline. This CDR3 spans 14 amino acids. The CDR3 DNA sequence: TGTGCCAGCAGGGGGACGGAGAACACCGGGGAGCTGTTTTTT. This sequence encodes CASRGTENTGELFF.

This clonotype was counted ten times or more. The rearrangement uses TRBV14 and TRBJ2-3; no clear D. V was pared by 1 base and J by 3 bases, with 8 bases between. The CDR3 runs to 14 residues. Germline CDR1 and CDR2: SGHDN and FVKESK. This CDR3 reads CASSQGSRTDTQYF. The CDR3 nucleotides read TGTGCCAGCAGCCAAGGAAGTAGGACAGATACGCAGTATTTT.

The chain joins TRBV5-1 to TRBJ2-5; 8 bases agree with TRBD1. The CDR3 contains 15 residues. Germline V lookup: CDR1 SGHRS, CDR2 YFSETQ. J gave up 5 bases and V 4 bases, and 10 bases lay outside the gene matches. CDR3 DNA: TGCGCCAGCAGCGCAAAACGGACAGGGACGGAGACCCAGTACTTC. This codes for CASSAKRTGTETQYF.

The chain couples TRBV7-6 to TRBJ2-1, with D possibly matching TRBD2 (6 bases). CDR3 length: 13 amino acids. Trimming took 6 bases from V and 5 from J, leaving 11 bases between them. The germline gives CDR1 SGHVS, CDR2 FNYEAQ. The CDR3 nucleotides read TGTGCCAGCAGTCGAGGAGGGAACAATGAGCAGTTCTTC. It translates to CASSRGGNNEQFF.

This clonotype was counted between two and nine times. The chain joins TRBV2 to TRBJ1-1; 7 bases align to TRBD1. CDR3 length equals 15 residues. Trimming removed 6 bases from V and 0 bases from J; junction bases left unmatched: 7. The V gene's germline CDR1 is SNHLY and CDR2 FYNNEI. The CDR3, as DNA: TGTGCCAGCAGCGGAAGGGGACAGCTGAACACTGAAGCTTTCTTT. Its protein is CASSGRGQLNTEAFF.

This clonotype was observed many times. V and J are TRBV7-6 and TRBJ2-2; the D is unclear. With 2 bases removed from V and 3 bases from J, the gap between germline ends came to 16 bases. From germline, CDR1 is SGHVS and CDR2 FNYEAQ. This CDR3 has 17 residues. This chain's CDR3 is CASSLLWLGSDTGELFF. CDR3 nucleotide sequence: TGTGCCAGCAGCTTATTGTGGTTAGGATCGGACACCGGGGAGCTGTTTTTT.